These T cell receptor beta chains were read from a single sample in a study of T cells in Graves' hyperthyroidism and ophthalmopathy. Each CDR3 protein gets one entry after TCRdb re-called the multiplex PCR reads with MiXCR. The sample includes nearly 750,000 distinct CDR3 sequences, 35% of them seen just once. What was sequenced was blood. The receptors derive from a woman in her 40s with Graves' hyperthyroidism. Both conserved end residues are part of each CDR3. The D gene is left open where the match is weak. A clone size is listed for some rows: how often the clone was seen (once, few, many), or a class if it is expanded.

J,D,V,size,CDR3,DNA
TRBJ1-5,-,TRBV6-2/TRBV6-3,many,CASRPPGAGYYQPQHF,TGTGCCAGCAGACCACCCGGCGCAGGCTATTATCAGCCCCAGCATTTT
TRBJ1-5,TRBD1,TRBV10-3,-,CAISETGRGYQPQHF,TGTGCCATCAGCGAGACTGGCAGGGGGTATCAGCCCCAGCATTTT
TRBJ1-1,-,TRBV4-3,-,CASSQDLIGAEAFF,TGCGCCAGCAGCCAAGATTTGATAGGGGCTGAAGCTTTCTTT
TRBJ2-7,TRBD2,TRBV6-5,-,CASWGRVPSNEQYF,TGTGCCAGCTGGGGGAGGGTTCCCTCCAACGAGCAGTACTTC
TRBJ2-6,-,TRBV7-6,many,CASSRANVLTF,TGTGCCAGCAGCAGGGCCAACGTCCTGACTTTC
TRBJ1-3,-,TRBV7-8,many,CASSLAADRSGNTIYF,TGTGCCAGCAGCTTAGCGGCCGATCGCTCTGGAAACACCATATATTTT
TRBJ1-1,-,TRBV19,-,CASSIARTERAQAFF,TGTGCCAGTAGTATAGCCCGGACAGAAAGAGCTCAAGCTTTCTTT
TRBJ2-5,-,TRBV12-3/TRBV12-4,many,CASSWGETQYF,TGTGCCAGCAGCTGGGGGGAGACCCAGTACTTC
TRBJ1-2,-,TRBV20-1,many,CIEWGDYGYTF,TGCATAGAATGGGGCGACTATGGCTACACCTTC
TRBJ2-7,-,TRBV13,many,CASSERGGTIGEQYF,TGTGCCAGCAGCGAACGAGGTGGAACAATCGGGGAGCAGTACTTC
TRBJ2-5,-,TRBV7-9,-,CASSVGGMGEAQYF,TGTGCCAGCAGCGTAGGCGGTATGGGGGAGGCCCAGTACTTC
TRBJ2-5,-,TRBV6-1,few,CASSEDSDLQETQYF,TGTGCCAGCAGTGAAGACAGCGACCTCCAAGAGACCCAGTACTTC
TRBJ1-2,TRBD1,TRBV28,few,CASSFAGTVTYGYTF,TGTGCCAGCAGTTTCGCTGGGACAGTGACCTATGGCTACACCTTC
TRBJ1-1,-,TRBV12-5,-,CASGRAGDEAFF,TGTGCTAGTGGCCGCGCAGGGGATGAAGCTTTCTTT
TRBJ1-6,-,TRBV7-9,many,CASSLGNLGAEAPLHF,TGTGCCAGCAGCTTAGGGAATTTGGGGGCGGAGGCACCCCTCCACTTT
TRBJ2-5,-,TRBV11-2,-,CASTSGGAEQETQYF,TGTGCCAGCACTTCAGGGGGGGCCGAGCAAGAGACCCAGTACTTC
TRBJ1-2,TRBD1,TRBV7-2,many,CASSFTGQGDYGYTF,TGTGCCAGCAGCTTCACGGGACAGGGTGACTATGGCTACACCTTC